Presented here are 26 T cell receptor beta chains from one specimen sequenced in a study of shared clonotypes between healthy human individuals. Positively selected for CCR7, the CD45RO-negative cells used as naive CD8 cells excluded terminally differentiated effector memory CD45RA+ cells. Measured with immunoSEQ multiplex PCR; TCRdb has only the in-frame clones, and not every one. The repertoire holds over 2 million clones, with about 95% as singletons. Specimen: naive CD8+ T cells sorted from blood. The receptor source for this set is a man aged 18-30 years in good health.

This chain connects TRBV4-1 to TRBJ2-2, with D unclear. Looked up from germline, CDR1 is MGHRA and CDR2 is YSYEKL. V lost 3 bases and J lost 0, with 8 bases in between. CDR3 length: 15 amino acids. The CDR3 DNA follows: TGCGCCAGCAGCCACGGCGCCGCGAACACCGGGGAGCTGTTTTTT. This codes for CASSHGAANTGELFF.

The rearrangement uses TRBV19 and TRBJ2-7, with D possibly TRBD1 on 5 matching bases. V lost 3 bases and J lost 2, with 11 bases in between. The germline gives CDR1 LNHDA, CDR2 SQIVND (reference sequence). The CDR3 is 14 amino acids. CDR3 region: CASSMKGAPYEQYF. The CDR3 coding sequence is TGTGCCAGTAGTATGAAAGGGGCTCCCTACGAGCAGTACTTC.

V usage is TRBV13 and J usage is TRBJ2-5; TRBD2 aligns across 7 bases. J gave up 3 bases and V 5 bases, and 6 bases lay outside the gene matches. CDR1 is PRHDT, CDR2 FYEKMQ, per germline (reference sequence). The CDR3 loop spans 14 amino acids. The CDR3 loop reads CASSRTSAEETQYF. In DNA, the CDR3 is TGTGCCAGCAGCCGAACTAGCGCCGAAGAGACCCAGTACTTC.

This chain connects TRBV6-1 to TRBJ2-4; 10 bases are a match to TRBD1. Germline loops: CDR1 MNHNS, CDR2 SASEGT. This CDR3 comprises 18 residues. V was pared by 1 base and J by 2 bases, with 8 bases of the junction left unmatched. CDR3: CASSEEGDRGWTKNIQYF. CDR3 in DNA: TGTGCCAGCAGTGAAGAGGGGGACAGGGGTTGGACCAAAAACATTCAGTACTTC.

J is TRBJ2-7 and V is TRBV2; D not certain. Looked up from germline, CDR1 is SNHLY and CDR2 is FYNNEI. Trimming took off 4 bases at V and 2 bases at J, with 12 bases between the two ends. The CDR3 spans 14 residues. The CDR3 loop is CASSGLTGAYEQYF. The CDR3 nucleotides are TGTGCCAGCAGTGGTTTGACTGGTGCCTACGAGCAGTACTTC.

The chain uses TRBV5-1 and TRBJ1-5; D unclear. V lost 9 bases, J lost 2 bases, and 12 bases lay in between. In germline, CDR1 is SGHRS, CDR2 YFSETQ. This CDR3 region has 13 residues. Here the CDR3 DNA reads TGCGCCAACCTTATTCAAGGCAATCAGCCCCAGCATTTT. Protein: CANLIQGNQPQHF.

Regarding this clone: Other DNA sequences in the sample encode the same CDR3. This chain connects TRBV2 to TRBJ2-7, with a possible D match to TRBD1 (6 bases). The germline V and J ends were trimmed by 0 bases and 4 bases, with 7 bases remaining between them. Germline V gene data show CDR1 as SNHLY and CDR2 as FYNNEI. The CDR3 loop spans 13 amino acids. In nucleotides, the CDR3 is TGTGCCAGCAGTGAAGCGCAGGGGTACGAGCAGTACTTC. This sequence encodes CASSEAQGYEQYF.

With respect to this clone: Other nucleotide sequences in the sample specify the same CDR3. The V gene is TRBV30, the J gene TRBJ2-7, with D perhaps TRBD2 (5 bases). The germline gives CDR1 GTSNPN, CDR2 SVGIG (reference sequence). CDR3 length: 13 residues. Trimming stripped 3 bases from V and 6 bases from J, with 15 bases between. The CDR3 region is CAWSVAQGLEQYF. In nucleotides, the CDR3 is TGTGCCTGGAGCGTAGCCCAAGGACTCGAGCAGTACTTC.

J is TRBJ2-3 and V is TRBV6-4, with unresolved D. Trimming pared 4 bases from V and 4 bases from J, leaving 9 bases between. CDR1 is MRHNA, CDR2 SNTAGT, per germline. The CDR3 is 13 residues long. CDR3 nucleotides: TGTGCCAGCAGTGTCCCAGGATCAGATACGCAGTATTTT. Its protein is CASSVPGSDTQYF.

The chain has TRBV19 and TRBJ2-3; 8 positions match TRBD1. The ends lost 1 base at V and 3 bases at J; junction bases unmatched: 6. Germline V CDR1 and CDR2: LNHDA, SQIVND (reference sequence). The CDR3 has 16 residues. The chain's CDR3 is CASSIGIGQGTDTQYF. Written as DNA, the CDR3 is TGTGCCAGTAGTATAGGAATCGGACAGGGTACAGATACGCAGTATTTT.

The CDR3 here is CASSHTENYEQYF. CDR3 nucleotide sequence: TGTGCCAGCAGTCATACAGAAAACTACGAGCAGTACTTC. V gene TRBV7-9 combines with J gene TRBJ2-7, with D hard to call. The CDR3 consists of 13 residues. Germline values: CDR1 SEHNR, CDR2 FQNEAQ (reference sequence). V lost 6 bases and J 3 bases, leaving 12 bases between the germline ends.

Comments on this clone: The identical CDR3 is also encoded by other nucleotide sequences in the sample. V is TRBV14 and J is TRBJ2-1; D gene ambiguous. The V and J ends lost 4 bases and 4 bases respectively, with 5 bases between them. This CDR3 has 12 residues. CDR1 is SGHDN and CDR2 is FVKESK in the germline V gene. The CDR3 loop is CASSPLYNEQFF. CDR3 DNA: TGTGCCAGCAGCCCCTTATACAATGAGCAGTTCTTC.

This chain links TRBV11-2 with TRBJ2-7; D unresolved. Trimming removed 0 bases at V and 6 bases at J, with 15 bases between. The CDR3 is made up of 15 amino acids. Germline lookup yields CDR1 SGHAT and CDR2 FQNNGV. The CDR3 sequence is CASSLDPADLFEQYF. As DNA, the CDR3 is TGTGCCAGCAGCTTAGATCCGGCCGACCTCTTCGAGCAGTACTTC.

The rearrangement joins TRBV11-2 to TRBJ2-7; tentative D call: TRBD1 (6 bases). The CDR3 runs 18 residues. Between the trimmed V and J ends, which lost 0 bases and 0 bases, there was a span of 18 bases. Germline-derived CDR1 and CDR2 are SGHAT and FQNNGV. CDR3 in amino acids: CASSLDQYEGVLSYEQYF. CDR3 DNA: TGTGCCAGCAGCTTAGATCAGTATGAGGGGGTCCTCTCCTACGAGCAGTACTTC.

The CDR3 reads CASKDRVSNEQFF. The DNA of the CDR3 is TGTGCCAGCAAGGACAGGGTTTCAAATGAGCAGTTCTTC. This sequence joins TRBV25-1 and TRBJ2-1; 8 bases align to TRBD1. The ends lost 7 bases at V and 7 bases at J; junction bases unmatched: 6. Per the germline V gene, CDR1 is MGHDK and CDR2 is SYGVNS. The CDR3 contains 13 residues.

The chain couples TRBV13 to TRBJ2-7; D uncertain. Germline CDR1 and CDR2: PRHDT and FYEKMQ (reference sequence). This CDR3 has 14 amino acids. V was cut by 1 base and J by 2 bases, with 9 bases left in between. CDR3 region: CASSLEGETYEQYF. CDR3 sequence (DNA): TGTGCCAGCAGCTTAGAAGGCGAGACCTACGAGCAGTACTTC.

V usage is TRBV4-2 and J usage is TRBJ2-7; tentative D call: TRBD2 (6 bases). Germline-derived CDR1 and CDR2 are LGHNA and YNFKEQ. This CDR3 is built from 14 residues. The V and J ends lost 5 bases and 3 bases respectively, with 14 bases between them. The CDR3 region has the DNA TGTGCCAGCAGCGGCCGGGACTTGGTCTACGAGCAGTACTTC. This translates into CASSGRDLVYEQYF.

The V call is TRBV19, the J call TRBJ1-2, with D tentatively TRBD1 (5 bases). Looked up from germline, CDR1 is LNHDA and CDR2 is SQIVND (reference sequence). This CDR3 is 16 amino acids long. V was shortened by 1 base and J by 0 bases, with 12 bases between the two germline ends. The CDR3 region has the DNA TGTGCCAGTAGTATAGCGGCAGGGTCGTCTAACTATGGCTACACCTTC. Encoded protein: CASSIAAGSSNYGYTF.

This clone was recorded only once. CDR3 in amino acids: CAWSEVPGELFF. The CDR3 DNA sequence: TGTGCCTGGAGTGAGGTGCCCGGGGAGCTGTTTTTT. The chain couples TRBV30 to TRBJ2-2; D not resolved. CDR3 length: 12 residues. Trimming took 1 base from V and 6 from J, leaving 6 bases between them. CDR1 GTSNPN and CDR2 SVGIG come from the germline V gene (reference sequence).

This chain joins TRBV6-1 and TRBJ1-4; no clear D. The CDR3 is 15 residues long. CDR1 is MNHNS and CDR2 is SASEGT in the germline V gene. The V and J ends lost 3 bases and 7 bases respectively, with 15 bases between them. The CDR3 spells CASSDLSAVIEKLFF. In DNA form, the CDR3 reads TGTGCCAGCAGTGATTTATCGGCAGTTATTGAAAAACTGTTTTTT.

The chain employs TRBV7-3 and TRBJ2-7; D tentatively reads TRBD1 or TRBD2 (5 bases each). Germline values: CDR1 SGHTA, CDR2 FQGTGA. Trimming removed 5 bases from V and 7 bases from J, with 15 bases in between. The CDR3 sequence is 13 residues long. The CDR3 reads CASSTKPEGEQYF. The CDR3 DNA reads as TGTGCCAGCAGCACTAAACCAGAGGGGGAGCAGTACTTC. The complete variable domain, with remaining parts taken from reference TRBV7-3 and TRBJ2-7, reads GAGVSQTPSNKVTEKGKYVELRCDPISGHTALYWYRQSLGQGPEFLIYFQGTGAADDSGLPNDRFFAVRPEGSVSTLKIQRTERGDSAVYLCASSTKPEGEQYFGPGTRLTVT.

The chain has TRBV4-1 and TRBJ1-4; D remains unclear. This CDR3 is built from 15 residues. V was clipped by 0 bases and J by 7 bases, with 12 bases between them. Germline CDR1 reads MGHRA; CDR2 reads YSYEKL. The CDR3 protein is CASSQEAGWGEKLFF. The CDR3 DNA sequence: TGCGCCAGCAGCCAAGAAGCGGGGTGGGGTGAAAAACTGTTTTTT.

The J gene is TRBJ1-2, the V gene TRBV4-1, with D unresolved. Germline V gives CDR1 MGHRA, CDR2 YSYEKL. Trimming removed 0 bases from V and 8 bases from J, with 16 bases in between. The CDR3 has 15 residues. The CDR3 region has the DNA TGCGCCAGCAGCCAAGATTCGGGGATCCTGGACGGCTACACCTTC. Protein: CASSQDSGILDGYTF.

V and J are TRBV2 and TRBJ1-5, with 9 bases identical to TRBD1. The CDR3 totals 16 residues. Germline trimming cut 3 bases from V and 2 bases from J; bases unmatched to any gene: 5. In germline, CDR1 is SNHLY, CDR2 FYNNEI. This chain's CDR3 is CASSDLGDRGNQPQHF. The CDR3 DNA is TGTGCCAGCAGTGATTTGGGGGACAGGGGCAATCAGCCCCAGCATTTT. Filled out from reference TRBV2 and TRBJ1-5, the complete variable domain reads EPEVTQTPSHQVTQMGQEVILRCVPISNHLYFYWYRQILGQKVEFLVSFYNNEISEKSEIFDDQFSVERPDGSNFTLKIRSTKLEDSAMYFCASSDLGDRGNQPQHFGDGTRLSIL.

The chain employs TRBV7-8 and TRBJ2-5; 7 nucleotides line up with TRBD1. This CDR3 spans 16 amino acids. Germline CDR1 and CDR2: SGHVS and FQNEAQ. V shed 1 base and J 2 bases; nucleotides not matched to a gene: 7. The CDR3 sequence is CASSLGPGQPQETQYF. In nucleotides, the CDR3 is TGTGCCAGCAGCTTAGGGCCGGGACAGCCACAAGAGACCCAGTACTTC.

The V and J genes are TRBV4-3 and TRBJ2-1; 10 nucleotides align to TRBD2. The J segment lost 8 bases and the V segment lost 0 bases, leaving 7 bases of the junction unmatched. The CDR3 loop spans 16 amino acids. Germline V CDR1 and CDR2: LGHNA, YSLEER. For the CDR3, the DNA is TGCGCCAGCAGCCAAGATTCTAGCGGGAGAGGCGATGAGCAGTTCTTC. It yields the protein CASSQDSSGRGDEQFF.